One sample yielded the 25 T cell receptor beta chains listed below, sequenced in a study of blood T cell repertoires in COVID-19. Produced via immunoSEQ multiplex PCR; TCRdb's table is partial and in-frame only. The profile covers 180,000 or so clones, with roughly 86% appearing a single time and around 3.3% taken by the ten largest. Sequencing was done on a sample of peripheral blood. Receptors were obtained from a man aged 70 or older with acute or convalescent COVID-19.

The V and J genes are TRBV11-2 and TRBJ2-3, with TRBD1 identical over 8 bases. The ends lost 3 bases at V and 1 base at J; junction bases unmatched: 9. This CDR3 is built from 17 residues. Germline loops: CDR1 SGHAT, CDR2 FQNNGV. This CDR3 reads CASSLGTGGVGTDTQYF. DNA of the CDR3: TGTGCCAGCAGCTTGGGGACAGGCGGGGTGGGCACAGATACGCAGTATTTT.

The chain uses TRBV6-2 or TRBV6-3 and TRBJ2-3; D not certain. V shed 4 bases and J shed 3 bases, with 5 bases lying between them. Germline lookup yields CDR1 MNHEY and CDR2 SVGEGT. The CDR3 is 12 residues long. The CDR3 reads CASSFSTDTQYF. The DNA for the CDR3 is TGTGCCAGCAGTTTTTCGACAGATACGCAGTATTTT.

V gene TRBV7-2 combines with J gene TRBJ2-2, with TRBD1 matching 7 bases. J lost 6 bases, V lost 3 bases, and 10 bases had no gene match. The CDR3 covers 16 residues. Germline lookup yields CDR1 SGHTA and CDR2 FQGNSA. The CDR3 coding sequence is TGTGCCAGCAGCTTTCTCGACAGGGCAAGGGCCGGGGAGCTGTTTTTT. This encodes CASSFLDRARAGELFF.

The V call is TRBV23-1, the J call TRBJ2-3, with 9 bases lining up with TRBD2. TRBV23-1 is an open reading frame whose function is uncertain. V was pared by 2 bases and J by 1 base, with 10 bases of the junction left unmatched. CDR3 length: 18 amino acids. This CDR3 reads CASSQLASGEGGTDTQYF. The CDR3 coding sequence is TGCGCCAGCAGTCAACTCGCTAGCGGGGAGGGGGGCACAGATACGCAGTATTTT.

The chain carries TRBV24-1 and TRBJ2-7, with D maybe TRBD2 (5 bases). This CDR3 contains 14 residues. Germline V gene lookup returns CDR1 KGHDR and CDR2 SFDVKD. V was shortened by 2 bases and J by 2 bases, with 9 bases between the two germline ends. The CDR3 DNA reads TGTGCCACCAGTGATTCTAGGCGGGCCTACGAGCAGTACTTC. This encodes CATSDSRRAYEQYF.

This clone was observed once. V is TRBV11-2 and J is TRBJ2-1; TRBD1 might be the D (5 bases). Deletions cut 0 bases from V and 8 bases from J, with 8 bases between. The length of the CDR3 is 13 residues. CDR1 and CDR2 (germline): SGHAT, FQNNGV. CDR3 sequence: CASSLDRRDEQFF. In nucleotides, the CDR3 is TGTGCCAGCAGCTTAGATCGCAGGGATGAGCAGTTCTTC.

The chain combines TRBV10-3 with TRBJ1-2, with unresolved D. The ends were cut back, 0 bases at V and 8 bases at J, with 13 bases in the middle. The CDR3 is made up of 14 amino acids. Germline CDR1 reads ENHRY; CDR2 reads SYGVKD. CDR3 region: CAISESQAERGYTF. CDR3 bases: TGTGCCATCAGTGAGTCTCAGGCCGAAAGGGGCTACACCTTC.

V gene TRBV11-2 combines with J gene TRBJ2-7; weak D call: TRBD1 (5 bases). The CDR3 has 14 residues. CDR1 and CDR2 from the germline V gene are SGHAT and FQNNGV. V dropped 1 base and J dropped 5 bases, with 12 bases sitting between them. This chain's CDR3 is CASSLGRQSHEQYF. For the CDR3, the DNA is TGTGCCAGCAGCTTAGGTAGACAGTCCCACGAGCAGTACTTC.

The chain is built from TRBV28 and TRBJ1-5; TRBD1 matches 10 bases. The length of the CDR3 is 17 residues. Germline CDR1 is MDHEN and CDR2 is SYDVKM. V lost 6 bases and J lost 1; bases outside the gene matches: 9. This CDR3 is CASRMDRGTGSNQPQHF. The CDR3, as DNA: TGTGCCAGCAGGATGGACAGGGGGACTGGGAGCAATCAGCCCCAGCATTTT. The full variable domain, in which reference TRBV28 and TRBJ1-5 provide the parts outside the CDR3, is DVKVTQSSRYLVKRTGEKVFLECVQDMDHENMFWYRQDPGLGLRLIYFSYDVKMKEKGDIPEGYSVSREKKERFSLILESASTNQTSMYLCASRMDRGTGSNQPQHFGDGTRLSIL.

The chain combines TRBV11-2 with TRBJ1-1; D gene ambiguous. The germline gives CDR1 SGHAT, CDR2 FQNNGV. The ends were cut back, 1 base at V and 7 bases at J, with 10 bases in the middle. The CDR3 is 13 amino acids. CDR3 nucleotides: TGTGCCAGCAGCTTAGGGCAGATTGGTGAAGCTTTCTTT. Amino acids: CASSLGQIGEAFF.

The chain links TRBV5-6 to TRBJ2-1, with 7 bases that match TRBD1. Germline lookup yields CDR1 SGHDT and CDR2 YYEEEE. The CDR3 consists of 16 residues. With V trimmed by 5 bases and J by 2 bases, 10 bases remained unmatched. The CDR3 is CASSSQGRIPYNEQFF. DNA for the CDR3: TGTGCCAGCAGTTCACAGGGGAGAATTCCCTACAATGAGCAGTTCTTC.

This clone appeared a few times. The chain is built from TRBV7-2 and TRBJ2-5, with D tentatively TRBD2 (5 bases). CDR1 is SGHTA, CDR2 FQGNSA, per germline. The CDR3 runs 14 residues. Trimming removed 2 bases from V and 3 bases from J, with 10 bases in between. CDR3 loop: CASSLRLAEETQYF. CDR3 bases: TGTGCCAGCAGCTTAAGGCTAGCTGAAGAGACCCAGTACTTC.

This clone has a handful of counts. The junction shows a germline mismatch at one end, possibly a read error. The chain joins TRBV29-1 to TRBJ1-2; D is possibly TRBD1 (5 bases). This CDR3 has 15 amino acids. In germline, CDR1 is SQVTM, CDR2 ANQGSEA. As DNA, the CDR3 is TGCAGCGTTGAGAAGGAAGGATGGGGGGGTAGTGGCCACACCTTC. Translating gives CSVEKEGWGGSGHTF.

This clone was picked up a small number of times. The chain combines TRBV20-1 with TRBJ2-7; D gene unclear. CDR3 length equals 11 residues. Germline V gene data show CDR1 as DFQATT and CDR2 as SNEGSKA (reference sequence). V shed 3 bases and J shed 3 bases, with 6 bases lying between them. In DNA form, the CDR3 reads TGCAGTGCTAGTAATCTCTACGAGCAGTACTTC. Its translation is CSASNLYEQYF.

This chain joins TRBV5-1 and TRBJ2-7; D may be TRBD2 (5 bases). Germline assignment: CDR1 SGHRS and CDR2 YFSETQ. The CDR3 is 12 amino acids. Trimming shortened V by 4 bases and J by 9 bases, and 14 bases separated the two germline ends. This CDR3 reads CASSQPEATQYF. The CDR3 nucleotides read TGCGCCAGCAGCCAACCGGAGGCGACGCAGTACTTC.

This clone was counted once. J is TRBJ2-2 and V is TRBV5-1, with D unresolved. Trimming cost V 2 bases and J 4 bases, with 6 bases left between them. The CDR3 contains 13 residues. Germline CDR1 is SGHRS and CDR2 is YFSETQ. The CDR3 is CASSFLGTGELFF. CDR3 sequence (DNA): TGCGCCAGCAGCTTTCTCGGCACCGGGGAGCTGTTTTTT.

This clone was found a few times. This sequence joins TRBV3-1 (or the pseudogene TRBV3-2) and TRBJ2-3; maybe TRBD2 (6 bases). Trimming removed 3 bases from V and 0 bases from J, with 13 bases in between. This CDR3 region has 16 residues. The V gene's germline CDR1 is LGHDT and CDR2 YNNKEL (reference sequence). The DNA for the CDR3 is TGTGCCAGCAGCCAGGGACTTTCAGGAAGCACAGATACGCAGTATTTT. Translating gives CASSQGLSGSTDTQYF.

The genes are TRBV7-3 and TRBJ2-1; perhaps TRBD2 as D (6 bases). Germline V gives CDR1 SGHTA, CDR2 FQGTGA. The CDR3 sequence is 15 residues long. V lost 1 base and J 8 bases, leaving 15 bases between the germline ends. This CDR3 reads CASSLKVGLYDEQFF. CDR3 coding DNA: TGTGCCAGCAGCTTAAAAGTGGGACTGTACGATGAGCAGTTCTTC.

This chain joins TRBV14 and TRBJ1-2; D unresolved. This CDR3 region has 14 residues. Trimming removed 4 bases from V and 3 bases from J, with 12 bases in between. The germline CDR1 and CDR2 sequences are SGHDN and FVKESK. CDR3 in DNA: TGTGCCAGCAGCCGGAGGGCCAATTACTATGGCTACACCTTC. It is translated as CASSRRANYYGYTF. Based on the CDR3 plus reference TRBV14 and TRBJ1-2, the full variable domain is EAGVTQFPSHSVIEKGQTVTLRCDPISGHDNLYWYRRVMGKEIKFLLHFVKESKQDESGMPNNRFLAERTGGTYSTLKVQPAELEDSGVYFCASSRRANYYGYTFGSGTRLTVV.

The rearrangement joins TRBV4-2 to TRBJ2-3, with D unclear. Trimming shortened V by 3 bases and J by 0 bases, and 16 bases separated the two germline ends. Germline CDR1 LGHNA, CDR2 YNFKEQ. The CDR3 has 17 amino acids. CDR3 coding DNA: TGTGCCAGCAGCCACCCCCCCCCGCGAGCTAGCACAGATACGCAGTATTTT. This codes for CASSHPPPRASTDTQYF.

The V gene is TRBV4-3, the J gene TRBJ2-2; D may be TRBD2 (7 bases). The CDR3 contains 14 residues. The germline CDR1 and CDR2 sequences are LGHNA and YSLEER. V shed 3 bases and J shed 8 bases, with 13 bases lying between them. The CDR3 spells CASSHRGGLGELFF. In DNA form, the CDR3 reads TGCGCCAGCAGCCACAGGGGAGGGTTGGGGGAGCTGTTTTTT.

This clone was counted once. The J gene is TRBJ1-3, the V gene TRBV27; 8 nucleotides line up with TRBD1. The CDR3 covers 17 residues. Germline CDR1 reads MNHEY; CDR2 reads SMNVEV (reference sequence). V lost 4 bases, J lost 0 bases, and 8 bases stayed unmatched. The CDR3, as DNA: TGTGCCAGCAGTTCCCGGGACAGGTTATTCTCTGGAAACACCATATATTTT. Translating gives CASSSRDRLFSGNTIYF.

V gene TRBV3-1 (or the pseudogene TRBV3-2) combines with J gene TRBJ2-6, with D possibly matching TRBD2 (5 bases). The CDR3 runs to 14 residues. The germline V gene has CDR1 LGHDT and CDR2 YNNKEL (reference sequence). V lost 4 bases and J lost 12, with 16 bases in between. The DNA for the CDR3 is TGTGCCAGCAGCCGAGACTCAGCGGCCCCCGTCCTGACTTTC. Protein product: CASSRDSAAPVLTF.

The table lists this clone with a few counts. CDR3 sequence reads: CAIRRQLTMNTEAFF. For the CDR3, the DNA is TGTGCCATCAGAAGACAGCTGACAATGAACACTGAAGCTTTCTTT. The chain carries TRBV10-3 and TRBJ1-1, with D maybe TRBD1 (5 bases). This CDR3 has 15 residues. Trimming took 6 bases from V and 0 from J, leaving 14 bases between them. CDR1 is ENHRY and CDR2 is SYGVKD in the germline V gene.

CDR3: CASGGQAIEAFF. In DNA, the CDR3 is TGTGCCAGCGGAGGACAGGCAATTGAAGCTTTCTTT. The rearrangement links TRBV2 to TRBJ1-1, with 7 nucleotides matching TRBD1. This CDR3 is 12 amino acids long. CDR1 is SNHLY, CDR2 FYNNEI, per germline. V lost 8 bases and J lost 7; bases outside the gene matches: 7.